The 24 T cell receptor beta chains below all came from one sample that was sequenced in a study of T cell responses to AZD1222 COVID-19 vaccine. This table comes from immunoSEQ multiplex PCR, and its TCRdb copy is limited to in-frame clones, with some not included. The sample lists roughly 160,000 clones; roughly 90% were seen once. Source: peripheral blood, taken on day 0 of AZD1222 vaccination. The receptors here all came from an adult in good health.

This chain links TRBV11-2 with TRBJ2-2; TRBD1 matches 7 bases. Germline V gene data show CDR1 as SGHAT and CDR2 as FQNNGV. The V segment lost 6 bases and the J segment 5 bases; nucleotides outside the gene matches: 12. This CDR3 has 16 residues. The CDR3 sequence: CASRRITGARTGELFF. The CDR3 region has the DNA TGTGCCAGCAGACGAATCACAGGGGCAAGAACCGGGGAGCTGTTTTTT.

CDR3 region: CASSESRQGLSGEQYF. CDR3 bases: TGTGCCAGCAGTGAAAGTCGACAGGGACTGAGTGGCGAGCAGTACTTC. V and J are TRBV2 and TRBJ2-7; perhaps TRBD1 as D (7 bases). From germline, CDR1 is SNHLY and CDR2 FYNNEI. This CDR3 is built from 16 residues. The ends were cut back, 2 bases at V and 6 bases at J, with 20 bases in the middle.

This chain links TRBV30 with TRBJ1-2; 9 positions agree with TRBD1. CDR1 GTSNPN and CDR2 SVGIG come from the germline V gene (reference sequence). The CDR3 covers 16 residues. Trimming cost V 0 bases and J 6 bases; bases outside gene matches: 11. In DNA form, the CDR3 reads TGTGCCTGGAGTGTACGGAGAGGACAGGGGAAGGATGGCTACACCTTC. Protein product: CAWSVRRGQGKDGYTF.

V gene TRBV29-1 combines with J gene TRBJ1-1; 8 bases agree with TRBD1. CDR1 and CDR2 from the germline V gene are SQVTM and ANQGSEA. This CDR3 comprises 11 residues. The V gene end was trimmed by 6 bases and the J gene end by 6 bases; junction bases not matched to a gene: 3. CDR3 nucleotide sequence: TGCAGCGTAAGACAGGGGTCTGAAGCTTTCTTT. Protein sequence: CSVRQGSEAFF.

The rearrangement joins TRBV4-2 to TRBJ1-1, with TRBD1 matching 7 bases. The germline CDR1 and CDR2 sequences are LGHNA and YNFKEQ. This CDR3 is 13 amino acids long. The V and J ends lost 3 bases and 5 bases, in that order; junction bases with no gene match: 3. DNA for the CDR3: TGTGCCAGCAGCCAGCCAGGGGGGACTGAAGCTTTCTTT. It is translated as CASSQPGGTEAFF.

This rearrangement joins TRBV6-1 to TRBJ1-2; D is uncertain. Germline V gives CDR1 MNHNS, CDR2 SASEGT. The CDR3 has 15 amino acids. V lost 2 bases to trimming and J lost 2 bases, with 12 bases between them. CDR3 coding DNA: TGTGCCAGCAGTGAAACGGTAGGGTCGAACTATGGCTACACCTTC. This translates into CASSETVGSNYGYTF.

This chain uses TRBV5-4 with TRBJ2-7, with a weak D call TRBD2 (6 bases). This CDR3 spans 13 amino acids. The germline V gene encodes CDR1 SGHNT and CDR2 YYREEE (reference sequence). V was cut by 3 bases and J by 6 bases, with 13 bases left in between. The CDR3 DNA reads TGTGCCAGCAGCTACCAGGTGGGGGGCGAGCAGTACTTC. Encoded protein: CASSYQVGGEQYF.

CDR3 in amino acids: CASSRDSTYYGYTF. The CDR3 DNA follows: TGTGCCAGCAGCCGGGACAGTACTTACTATGGCTACACCTTC. J is TRBJ1-2 and V is TRBV2; the match to TRBD1 covers 7 bases. Germline V gives CDR1 SNHLY, CDR2 FYNNEI. This CDR3 spans 14 amino acids. After removal of 6 bases from V and 3 bases from J, the junction contained 7 bases not matched to a gene.

This chain links TRBV19 with TRBJ1-3; D remains unclear. CDR3 length equals 18 residues. V was clipped by 7 bases and J by 2 bases, with 24 bases between them. From germline, CDR1 is LNHDA and CDR2 SQIVND (reference sequence). CDR3 loop: CASNSPIPSGWTGNTIYF. Written as DNA, the CDR3 is TGTGCCAGTAATTCGCCGATACCCTCCGGGTGGACTGGAAACACCATATATTTT.

This clone occurred a few times. The chain links TRBV28 to TRBJ1-2; TRBD1 matches 7 bases. The CDR3 is made up of 16 amino acids. The V gene end was trimmed by 7 bases and the J gene end by 4 bases; junction bases not matched to a gene: 15. Germline CDR1 reads MDHEN; CDR2 reads SYDVKM. The CDR3 DNA follows: TGTGCCAGCAAGGGGGCATTAGGGACAGATAGCTATGGCTACACCTTC. Amino acids: CASKGALGTDSYGYTF.

The genes are TRBV28 and TRBJ1-1; a weak D match, TRBD1 (5 bases). V was shortened by 3 bases and J by 1 base, with 9 bases between the two germline ends. Per germline, CDR1 MDHEN and CDR2 SYDVKM. The CDR3 spans 14 residues. The CDR3 coding sequence is TGTGCCAGCAGTTTGATTGACAGGAACACTGAAGCTTTCTTT. Protein product: CASSLIDRNTEAFF.

The chain recombines TRBV5-1 with TRBJ1-3, with TRBD1 as a possible D gene (6 bases). The V and J ends lost 3 bases and 0 bases respectively, with 10 bases between them. CDR3 size: 15 residues. Germline V gives CDR1 SGHRS, CDR2 YFSETQ. CDR3 nucleotides: TGCGCCAGCAGCTGGGAAGGGGGCTCTGGAAACACCATATATTTT. It yields the protein CASSWEGGSGNTIYF.

This clone was observed a few times. The chain has TRBV3-1 (or the pseudogene TRBV3-2) and TRBJ1-5; D is unclear. V was pared by 0 bases and J by 0 bases, with 15 bases between. The CDR3 spans 18 residues. Germline V gene sequence: CDR1 LGHDT, CDR2 YNNKEL (reference sequence). CDR3 bases: TGTGCCAGCAGCCAAGAAAGAAGTTACCCCGATAGCAATCAGCCCCAGCATTTT. Its translation is CASSQERSYPDSNQPQHF.

Only one count was recorded for this clone. The chain couples TRBV6-6 to TRBJ2-2, with D perhaps matching TRBD1 or TRBD2 (5 bases each). In germline, CDR1 is MNHNY, CDR2 SVGAGI (reference sequence). The germline V and J ends were trimmed by 5 bases and 5 bases, with 12 bases remaining between them. CDR3 size: 14 residues. CDR3 loop: CASSQTGQTGELFF. The CDR3 DNA is TGTGCCAGCAGTCAAACGGGGCAGACCGGGGAGCTGTTTTTT.

The J gene is TRBJ1-6, the V gene TRBV4-3, with a possible D match to TRBD1 (6 bases). The CDR3 is made up of 17 amino acids. Per the germline V gene, CDR1 is LGHNA and CDR2 is YSLEER. Trimming removed 0 bases from V and 7 bases from J, with 16 bases in between. The CDR3 is CASSQDIGARGNSPLHF. The CDR3 bases are TGCGCCAGCAGCCAAGATATCGGGGCCAGGGGAAATTCACCCCTCCACTTT.

This clone occurred once. The chain carries TRBV18 and TRBJ2-3, with 8 bases identical to TRBD1. This CDR3 spans 15 amino acids. Unmatched junction bases numbered 4, after V lost 0 bases and J lost 5 bases. Germline CDR1 reads KGHSH; CDR2 reads LQKENI. The CDR3 loop is CASSPPQGEEDTQYF. The CDR3 DNA is TGTGCCAGCTCACCACCACAGGGGGAGGAAGATACGCAGTATTTT. The full variable domain, with the rest looked up from reference TRBV18 and TRBJ2-3, is NAGVMQNPRHLVRRRGQEARLRCSPMKGHSHVYWYRQLPEEGLKFMVYLQKENIIDESGMPKERFSAEFPKEGPSILRIQQVVRGDSAAYFCASSPPQGEEDTQYFGPGTRLTVL.

The rearrangement joins TRBV20-1 to TRBJ2-1; possibly TRBD2 for D (6 bases). Germline V CDR1 and CDR2: DFQATT, SNEGSKA (reference sequence). With 6 bases removed from V and 12 bases from J, the gap between germline ends came to 15 bases. The CDR3 length is 11 residues. The chain's CDR3 is CSADRLGAQFF. The DNA for the CDR3 is TGCAGTGCGGATAGACTAGGTGCGCAGTTCTTC.

The chain couples TRBV28 to TRBJ2-7, with no clear D. Trimming took 6 bases from V and 4 from J, leaving 10 bases between them. The CDR3 contains 12 residues. Germline loops: CDR1 MDHEN, CDR2 SYDVKM. CDR3 sequence: CASRPSPYEQYF. The CDR3 bases are TGTGCCAGCAGACCGTCTCCATACGAGCAGTACTTC.

J is TRBJ1-5 and V is TRBV4-2; D remains ambiguous. Germline V gene data show CDR1 as LGHNA and CDR2 as YNFKEQ. Trimming stripped 0 bases from V and 0 bases from J, with 9 bases between. There are 16 residues in the CDR3. The DNA of the CDR3 is TGTGCCAGCAGCCAAGAAGGAAGCTATAGCAATCAGCCCCAGCATTTT. As protein: CASSQEGSYSNQPQHF.

This chain connects TRBV30 to TRBJ1-1; D is unclear. V was trimmed by 0 bases and J by 5 bases, leaving 10 bases between them. Germline loops: CDR1 GTSNPN, CDR2 SVGIG (reference sequence). CDR3 length equals 13 residues. CDR3 region: CAWSVQEATEAFF. As DNA, the CDR3 is TGTGCCTGGAGTGTACAAGAAGCTACTGAAGCTTTCTTT. The full variable domain, with the rest looked up from reference TRBV30 and TRBJ1-1, is SQTIHQWPATLVQPVGSPLSLECTVEGTSNPNLYWYRQAAGRGLQLLFYSVGIGQISSEVPQNLSASRPQDRQFILSSKKLLLSDSGFYLCAWSVQEATEAFFGQGTRLTVV.

This clone was observed a handful of times. V usage is TRBV7-8 and J usage is TRBJ2-7; TRBD2 agrees at 7 bases. The CDR3 extends over 16 amino acids. V shed 4 bases and J 2 bases; nucleotides not matched to a gene: 11. From germline, CDR1 is SGHVS and CDR2 FQNEAQ. The CDR3 DNA follows: TGTGCCAGCAGCTCCAACCCTCGGGGGGTTCCCTACGAGCAGTACTTC. This codes for CASSSNPRGVPYEQYF.

This clone appeared a single time. The gene calls are TRBV28 and TRBJ1-2; D remains unclear. Germline V CDR1 and CDR2: MDHEN, SYDVKM. CDR3 size: 16 residues. The ends were cut back, 2 bases at V and 8 bases at J, with 21 bases in the middle. The CDR3 region has the DNA TGTGCCAGCAGTTTACCCTGGGATGAGGTGGGAGGGGGCTACACCTTC. As protein: CASSLPWDEVGGGYTF.

The chain employs TRBV30 and TRBJ2-7; 8 bases map to TRBD2. Germline-derived CDR1 and CDR2 are GTSNPN and SVGIG (reference sequence). V lost 0 bases, J lost 9 bases, and 13 bases stayed unmatched. This CDR3 comprises 15 residues. The CDR3 sequence: CAWSVRASGFTVQYF. DNA of the CDR3: TGTGCCTGGAGTGTACGGGCTAGCGGGTTTACGGTGCAGTACTTC.

The V call is TRBV28, the J call TRBJ1-2; D unresolved. The V gene's germline CDR1 is MDHEN and CDR2 SYDVKM. V was trimmed by 10 bases and J by 4 bases, leaving 13 bases between them. The CDR3 runs to 12 residues. This chain's CDR3 is CATTKTGYGYTF. Here the CDR3 DNA reads TGTGCCACCACCAAAACGGGCTATGGCTACACCTTC.